Listed below are T cell receptor beta chains from one sample, sequenced in a study of blood T cell repertoires in COVID-19. Sequenced by immunoSEQ multiplex PCR; TCRdb stores in-frame clones only, minus some. This table has 200,000 to 250,000 clones, about four fifths appearing once. Specimen: PBMCs or T cells enriched from blood (not recorded which). These receptors were collected from a woman in her sixties or seventies who had recovered from COVID-19. The CDR3 runs from the conserved cysteine through the conserved F or W. The D gene is left open where the match is weak. Part of the rows lack a size; the others show once, few, many or a class for expanded clones.

d_call: .
j_call: TRBJ2-7
v_call: TRBV5-5
clone_size: .
cdr3_aa: CASSYPTSSSYEQYF
cdr3_nt: TGTGCCAGCAGCTATCCGACAAGTAGCTCCTACGAGCAGTACTTC

d_call: TRBD2
j_call: TRBJ2-2
v_call: TRBV7-9
clone_size: .
cdr3_aa: CASWGGPNTGELFF
cdr3_nt: TGTGCCAGCTGGGGGGGACCTAACACCGGGGAGCTGTTTTTT

d_call: .
j_call: TRBJ1-6
v_call: TRBV10-3
clone_size: .
cdr3_aa: CAISESTSSPLHF
cdr3_nt: TGTGCCATCAGTGAGTCAACCTCTAGCCCCCTCCACTTT

d_call: .
j_call: TRBJ1-1
v_call: TRBV12-3/TRBV12-4
clone_size: .
cdr3_aa: CASSGYPYTEAFF
cdr3_nt: TGTGCCAGCAGCGGTTACCCATACACTGAAGCTTTCTTT

d_call: TRBD1
j_call: TRBJ2-4
v_call: TRBV19
clone_size: .
cdr3_aa: CASSWGGQGLAKNIQYF
cdr3_nt: TGTGCCAGTAGTTGGGGGGGACAGGGCCTGGCCAAAAACATTCAGTACTTC

d_call: TRBD2
j_call: TRBJ2-1
v_call: TRBV5-1
clone_size: few
cdr3_aa: CASSLASGGLRNEQFF
cdr3_nt: TGCGCCAGCAGCTTGGCCTCGGGGGGGCTCAGGAATGAGCAGTTCTTC

d_call: .
j_call: TRBJ2-3
v_call: TRBV18
clone_size: .
cdr3_aa: CASSPDRITDTQYF
cdr3_nt: TGTGCCAGCTCACCCGACAGGATAACAGATACGCAGTATTTT

d_call: TRBD1
j_call: TRBJ2-3
v_call: TRBV27
clone_size: few
cdr3_aa: CASSPRQGWTDTQYF
cdr3_nt: TGTGCCAGCAGTCCACGACAGGGTTGGACAGATACGCAGTATTTT

d_call: TRBD1
j_call: TRBJ2-2
v_call: TRBV2
clone_size: .
cdr3_aa: CASSYRGPNTGELFF
cdr3_nt: TGTGCCAGCAGTTACAGGGGGCCCAACACCGGGGAGCTGTTTTTT

d_call: TRBD1
j_call: TRBJ1-2
v_call: TRBV3-1/TRBV3-2
clone_size: .
cdr3_aa: CASSQGQGTGGYTF
cdr3_nt: TGTGCCAGCAGCCAGGGACAGGGAACGGGCGGCTACACCTTC

d_call: .
j_call: TRBJ1-3
v_call: TRBV7-2
clone_size: .
cdr3_aa: CASSWRDGVSGNTIYF
cdr3_nt: TGTGCCAGCAGCTGGCGGGACGGTGTCTCTGGAAACACCATATATTTT

d_call: .
j_call: TRBJ2-7
v_call: TRBV7-9
clone_size: .
cdr3_aa: CASSFLLYEQYF
cdr3_nt: TGTGCCAGCAGCTTTCTCCTTTACGAGCAGTACTTC

d_call: .
j_call: TRBJ2-1
v_call: TRBV6-5
clone_size: .
cdr3_aa: CASTGGAGYNEQFF
cdr3_nt: TGTGCCAGCACCGGCGGCGCGGGCTACAATGAGCAGTTCTTC

d_call: TRBD1
j_call: TRBJ1-2
v_call: TRBV7-2
clone_size: .
cdr3_aa: CASSLAGQGAVGYTF
cdr3_nt: TGTGCCAGCAGCTTAGCGGGACAGGGGGCTGTTGGCTACACCTTC

d_call: TRBD2
j_call: TRBJ2-3
v_call: TRBV9
clone_size: .
cdr3_aa: CASSDRTSGTTDTQYF
cdr3_nt: TGTGCCAGCAGCGATCGGACTAGCGGGACCACAGATACGCAGTATTTT

d_call: .
j_call: TRBJ1-6
v_call: TRBV2
clone_size: many
cdr3_aa: CASSWTENSPLHF
cdr3_nt: TGTGCCAGCAGTTGGACAGAAAATTCACCCCTCCACTTT

d_call: TRBD1
j_call: TRBJ1-6
v_call: TRBV7-8
clone_size: .
cdr3_aa: CASSLWNRGTGNSPLHF
cdr3_nt: TGTGCCAGCAGCTTATGGAACAGGGGGACCGGGAATTCACCCCTCCACTTT

d_call: TRBD1
j_call: TRBJ1-2
v_call: TRBV3-1/TRBV3-2
clone_size: .
cdr3_aa: CASSRGQAANYGYTF
cdr3_nt: TGTGCCAGCAGCCGAGGACAGGCAGCTAACTATGGCTACACCTTC

d_call: TRBD1
j_call: TRBJ2-4
v_call: TRBV19
clone_size: .
cdr3_aa: CATRRDRVDIQYF
cdr3_nt: TGTGCCACCAGAAGGGACAGGGTAGACATTCAGTACTTC

d_call: .
j_call: TRBJ2-3
v_call: TRBV19
clone_size: .
cdr3_aa: CASSIGQSSTDTQYF
cdr3_nt: TGTGCCAGTAGTATAGGACAGTCTAGCACAGATACGCAGTATTTT

d_call: .
j_call: TRBJ2-7
v_call: TRBV5-1
clone_size: .
cdr3_aa: CASSFNRGEQYF
cdr3_nt: TGCGCCAGCAGCTTTAATCGCGGCGAGCAGTACTTC

d_call: TRBD1
j_call: TRBJ2-7
v_call: TRBV7-9
clone_size: .
cdr3_aa: CASATGDGYEQYF
cdr3_nt: TGTGCCAGCGCGACAGGGGATGGGTACGAGCAGTACTTC

d_call: TRBD2
j_call: TRBJ2-5
v_call: TRBV6-1
clone_size: once
cdr3_aa: CASSDPTSGETQYF
cdr3_nt: TGTGCCAGCAGTGACCCGACTAGCGGAGAGACCCAGTACTTC

d_call: TRBD1
j_call: TRBJ2-1
v_call: TRBV7-9
clone_size: .
cdr3_aa: CASSQQGGPFAYNEQFF
cdr3_nt: TGTGCCAGCAGCCAGCAAGGGGGCCCATTCGCCTACAATGAGCAGTTCTTC

d_call: TRBD1
j_call: TRBJ2-7
v_call: TRBV2
clone_size: .
cdr3_aa: CASRGDRNYEQYF
cdr3_nt: TGTGCCAGCAGGGGGGACAGGAACTACGAGCAGTACTTC

d_call: TRBD1
j_call: TRBJ1-2
v_call: TRBV7-9
clone_size: .
cdr3_aa: CASSLAQGARGYTF
cdr3_nt: TGTGCCAGCAGCTTAGCGCAGGGGGCGAGGGGCTACACCTTC

d_call: TRBD1
j_call: TRBJ1-6
v_call: TRBV5-8
clone_size: .
cdr3_aa: CASSLGQENSPLHF
cdr3_nt: TGTGCCAGCAGTTTGGGACAGGAAAATTCACCCCTCCACTTT

d_call: .
j_call: TRBJ1-5
v_call: TRBV2
clone_size: .
cdr3_aa: CASVGGSSSNQPQHF
cdr3_nt: TGTGCCAGCGTGGGAGGTTCTTCTAGCAATCAGCCCCAGCATTTT

d_call: TRBD2
j_call: TRBJ2-3
v_call: TRBV28
clone_size: .
cdr3_aa: CASSPVVGGGGDTQYF
cdr3_nt: TGTGCCAGCAGCCCGGTAGTTGGCGGGGGGGGAGATACGCAGTATTTT

d_call: .
j_call: TRBJ2-3
v_call: TRBV11-2
clone_size: .
cdr3_aa: CASSLMAGKDTQYF
cdr3_nt: TGTGCCAGCAGCTTAATGGCAGGGAAAGATACGCAGTATTTT

d_call: .
j_call: TRBJ1-1
v_call: TRBV19
clone_size: .
cdr3_aa: CASSIGGYTEAFF
cdr3_nt: TGTGCCAGTAGTATTGGGGGGTACACTGAAGCTTTCTTT

d_call: .
j_call: TRBJ1-5
v_call: TRBV6-4
clone_size: few
cdr3_aa: CARKQGRAQPQHF
cdr3_nt: TGTGCCAGAAAACAGGGAAGAGCTCAGCCCCAGCATTTT

d_call: TRBD1
j_call: TRBJ1-1
v_call: TRBV20-1
clone_size: .
cdr3_aa: CSASYRGDRTEAFF
cdr3_nt: TGCAGTGCTAGTTACAGGGGGGATCGGACTGAAGCTTTCTTT

d_call: .
j_call: TRBJ2-5
v_call: TRBV5-4
clone_size: .
cdr3_aa: CASSPAPTVPETQYF
cdr3_nt: TGTGCCAGCAGCCCCGCCCCGACTGTACCAGAGACCCAGTACTTC

d_call: TRBD1
j_call: TRBJ1-5
v_call: TRBV7-2
clone_size: .
cdr3_aa: CASSLLGRGSQPQHF
cdr3_nt: TGTGCCAGCAGCTTATTGGGCAGGGGGAGTCAGCCCCAGCATTTT

d_call: .
j_call: TRBJ1-2
v_call: TRBV28
clone_size: .
cdr3_aa: CASGTSGDFYGYTF
cdr3_nt: TGTGCCAGCGGCACATCGGGTGACTTTTATGGCTACACCTTC

d_call: .
j_call: TRBJ1-5
v_call: TRBV11-3
clone_size: few
cdr3_aa: CASLEQPQHF
cdr3_nt: TGTGCCAGCCTTGAGCAGCCCCAGCATTTT

d_call: TRBD2
j_call: TRBJ2-1
v_call: TRBV2
clone_size: .
cdr3_aa: CASSAWTSGSHNEQFF
cdr3_nt: TGTGCCAGCAGTGCTTGGACTAGCGGGAGCCACAATGAGCAGTTCTTC

d_call: .
j_call: TRBJ1-2
v_call: TRBV7-9
clone_size: .
cdr3_aa: CASSLAVSGYTF
cdr3_nt: TGTGCCAGCAGCTTAGCCGTCAGTGGCTACACCTTC

d_call: TRBD2
j_call: TRBJ2-1
v_call: TRBV7-2
clone_size: .
cdr3_aa: CASRSSSGSSYNEQFF
cdr3_nt: TGTGCCAGCAGGAGTTCTAGCGGCAGCTCCTACAATGAGCAGTTCTTC

d_call: TRBD1
j_call: TRBJ2-7
v_call: TRBV6-5
clone_size: .
cdr3_aa: CASSYGTGGSYEQYF
cdr3_nt: TGTGCCAGCAGTTACGGGACAGGGGGTTCCTACGAGCAGTACTTC

d_call: .
j_call: TRBJ1-2
v_call: TRBV19
clone_size: few
cdr3_aa: CASSNGAVSFYGYTF
cdr3_nt: TGTGCCAGTAGTAATGGGGCGGTATCTTTCTATGGCTACACCTTC

d_call: TRBD2
j_call: TRBJ2-4
v_call: TRBV29-1
clone_size: .
cdr3_aa: CSVTLAGGKNIQYF
cdr3_nt: TGCAGCGTTACTCTAGCGGGAGGAAAAAACATTCAGTACTTC

d_call: TRBD2
j_call: TRBJ2-5
v_call: TRBV6-2/TRBV6-3
clone_size: .
cdr3_aa: CASSYSLRTSGGAIETQYF
cdr3_nt: TGTGCCAGCAGTTACTCGTTAAGGACTAGCGGGGGGGCAATAGAGACCCAGTACTTC

d_call: TRBD2
j_call: TRBJ2-1
v_call: TRBV11-3
clone_size: .
cdr3_aa: CASSSGTGLAGHNEQFF
cdr3_nt: TGTGCCAGCAGCTCGGGGACGGGACTAGCGGGACACAATGAGCAGTTCTTC

d_call: TRBD2
j_call: TRBJ2-1
v_call: TRBV11-2
clone_size: few
cdr3_aa: CASSLGGPAGVGNEQFF
cdr3_nt: TGTGCCAGCAGCTTAGGAGGCCCAGCGGGAGTGGGCAATGAGCAGTTCTTC

d_call: .
j_call: TRBJ2-7
v_call: TRBV10-3
clone_size: .
cdr3_aa: CAITAGPSYEQYF
cdr3_nt: TGTGCCATCACGGCGGGCCCGTCCTACGAGCAGTACTTC

d_call: TRBD2
j_call: TRBJ2-5
v_call: TRBV5-1
clone_size: .
cdr3_aa: CASSLVFGGEETQYF
cdr3_nt: TGCGCCAGCAGCTTGGTTTTCGGGGGGGAGGAGACCCAGTACTTC

d_call: .
j_call: TRBJ2-2
v_call: TRBV6-5
clone_size: .
cdr3_aa: CASSKTAMNTGELFF
cdr3_nt: TGTGCCAGCAGCAAGACAGCGATGAACACCGGGGAGCTGTTTTTT

d_call: .
j_call: TRBJ2-7
v_call: TRBV30
clone_size: .
cdr3_aa: CAWFEQVTHPNYEQYF
cdr3_nt: TGTGCCTGGTTCGAGCAGGTGACCCACCCCAACTACGAGCAGTACTTC

d_call: TRBD2
j_call: TRBJ2-7
v_call: TRBV30
clone_size: .
cdr3_aa: CAWSPSGRLHEQYF
cdr3_nt: TGTGCCTGGAGTCCAAGCGGGAGGCTCCACGAGCAGTACTTC

d_call: TRBD1
j_call: TRBJ2-2
v_call: TRBV7-2
clone_size: .
cdr3_aa: CASSLVGGPGELFF
cdr3_nt: TGTGCCAGCAGCTTAGTAGGGGGCCCCGGGGAGCTGTTTTTT

d_call: .
j_call: TRBJ1-4
v_call: TRBV6-2/TRBV6-3
clone_size: .
cdr3_aa: CASSSIGRRGKLFF
cdr3_nt: TGTGCCAGCAGTTCCATTGGAAGGAGAGGAAAACTGTTTTTT